The rows below give T cell receptor beta chains drawn from one sample of a study of neurological immune-mediated disorders. A single record per CDR3 protein comes from TCRdb applying MiXCR to the 5' RACE reads. Of approximately 50,000 distinct CDR3 sequences in the sample, over 3% were seen once. Input material: PBMCs. These receptors were taken from a middle-aged man with multiple sclerosis. The CDR3 runs from the conserved cysteine through the conserved F or W. Fields, in order: J gene, clone size, V gene, D gene, CDR3 DNA, CDR3 protein. D genes are given only for firm matches. Not all rows give a size; the values are once, few, many and, for expanded clones, a class.

J: TRBJ2-1
size: many
V: TRBV6-1
D: -
DNA: TGTGCCAGCAGTGAAGCAATGGGATGGAACCCGTCCCTTAATGAGCAGTTCTTC
CDR3: CASSEAMGWNPSLNEQFF

J: TRBJ2-2
size: many
V: TRBV20-1
D: -
DNA: TGCAGTGCTAGAGATTTAGGGGAATGGGGCACCGGGGAGCTGTTTTTT
CDR3: CSARDLGEWGTGELFF

J: TRBJ1-5
size: many
V: TRBV7-9
D: -
DNA: TGTGCCAGCAGCGTACAGGGAGGCAATCAGCCCCAGCATTTT
CDR3: CASSVQGGNQPQHF

J: TRBJ2-1
size: many
V: TRBV24-1
D: TRBD2
DNA: TGTGCCACCAGTGAGGCCGGCGCGGGGGGATACAATGAGCAGTTCTTC
CDR3: CATSEAGAGGYNEQFF

J: TRBJ1-6
size: medium-sized
V: TRBV5-1
D: -
DNA: TGCGCCAGCAGCCCTGACGGCCAGGGAAATTCACCCCTCCACTTT
CDR3: CASSPDGQGNSPLHF

J: TRBJ2-2
size: many
V: TRBV18
D: -
DNA: TGTGCCAGCTCACTTATGGACCGGGCTACGAACACCGGGGAGCTGTTTTTT
CDR3: CASSLMDRATNTGELFF

J: TRBJ1-3
size: many
V: TRBV20-1
D: -
DNA: TGCAGTGCTAGCGGCATAAACTCTGGAAACACCATATATTTT
CDR3: CSASGINSGNTIYF

J: TRBJ1-6
size: many
V: TRBV20-1
D: TRBD1
DNA: TGCAGTGCGGCAGGGGGCGCAGAGTCACCCCTCAACTTT
CDR3: CSAAGGAESPLNF

J: TRBJ1-4
size: many
V: TRBV18
D: -
DNA: TGTGCCAGCTCACCCGGACGGACAGTTAGAAATGAAAAACTGTTTTTT
CDR3: CASSPGRTVRNEKLFF

J: TRBJ1-1
size: many
V: TRBV6-5
D: -
DNA: TGTGCCAGCAGTTACTCGCAGATCACTGAAGCTTTCTTT
CDR3: CASSYSQITEAFF

J: TRBJ2-3
size: many
V: TRBV12-3/TRBV12-4
D: TRBD1
DNA: TGTGCCAGCAGTCCATGGACAGGGAGCACAGATACGCAGTATTTT
CDR3: CASSPWTGSTDTQYF

J: TRBJ2-7
size: many
V: TRBV27
D: -
DNA: TGTGCCAGCAGTTCGACGGAGTGGGGGTCCTACGAGCAGTACTTC
CDR3: CASSSTEWGSYEQYF

J: TRBJ2-7
size: many
V: TRBV16
D: -
DNA: TGTGCCAGCAGCCGCCCTGGGGCCTTAATCTACGAGCAGTACTTC
CDR3: CASSRPGALIYEQYF

J: TRBJ1-1
size: many
V: TRBV12-3/TRBV12-4
D: -
DNA: TGTGCCAGCATTCTGATGGACGGAAACACTGAAGCTTTCTTT
CDR3: CASILMDGNTEAFF

J: TRBJ2-7
size: many
V: TRBV29-1
D: -
DNA: TGCAGCGTTGTCCTGAGGGGGTACGAGCAGTACTTC
CDR3: CSVVLRGYEQYF

J: TRBJ1-3
size: many
V: TRBV3-1
D: -
DNA: TGTGCCAGCAGCCTTAGGACGGATAGAAACACCATATATTTT
CDR3: CASSLRTDRNTIYF

J: TRBJ2-2
size: many
V: TRBV2
D: -
DNA: TGTGCCAGCAGTGAAGACGGACAGAACACCGGGGAGCTGTTTTTT
CDR3: CASSEDGQNTGELFF

J: TRBJ1-5
size: many
V: TRBV28
D: -
DNA: TGTGCCAGCAGTTCCCAGGGGAGGGGCTCTCTTCGGCATTTT
CDR3: CASSSQGRGSLRHF

J: TRBJ1-4
size: -
V: TRBV6-5
D: TRBD1
DNA: TGTGCCAGCAGTTTCTCCGGGACAGGGGTGGTGGAACTGTTTTTT
CDR3: CASSFSGTGVVELFF

J: TRBJ2-1
size: many
V: TRBV5-1
D: TRBD1
DNA: TGCGCCAGCAGCTTGGGGACAGGGGGCAAGGATGAGCAGTTCTTC
CDR3: CASSLGTGGKDEQFF

J: TRBJ2-7
size: many
V: TRBV20-1
D: TRBD2
DNA: TGCAGTGCTACCTGGACTAGCGGTGCCTACGAGCAGTACTTC
CDR3: CSATWTSGAYEQYF

J: TRBJ2-3
size: -
V: TRBV18
D: -
DNA: TGTGCCAGCTCACCATTGGGGCGGGATACGCAGTATTTT
CDR3: CASSPLGRDTQYF

J: TRBJ1-1
size: many
V: TRBV20-1
D: TRBD1
DNA: TGCAGTGCTAGAGAGACAGGGCAGGACACTGAAGCTTTCTTT
CDR3: CSARETGQDTEAFF

J: TRBJ1-1
size: many
V: TRBV5-1
D: -
DNA: TGCGCCAGCAGCCTGGCGGGAGGGGCGGACACTGAAGCTTTCTTT
CDR3: CASSLAGGADTEAFF

J: TRBJ2-7
size: many
V: TRBV20-1
D: TRBD1
DNA: TGCAGTGCTAGGGAGCCGGGACAGAATTACTACGAGCAGTACTTC
CDR3: CSAREPGQNYYEQYF

J: TRBJ2-5
size: many
V: TRBV3-1
D: -
DNA: TGTGCCAGCAGCCTGACAGACCCATACCAAGAGACCCAGTACTTC
CDR3: CASSLTDPYQETQYF

J: TRBJ2-2
size: many
V: TRBV28
D: -
DNA: TGTGCCAGCAGAGTTAGGGTGATGGGACTCGCCGGCACCGGGGAGCTGTTTTTT
CDR3: CASRVRVMGLAGTGELFF

J: TRBJ1-5
size: many
V: TRBV20-1
D: -
DNA: TGCAGTGCAGTGGACCACCGGAATCAGCCCCAGAATTTT
CDR3: CSAVDHRNQPQNF

J: TRBJ1-1
size: many
V: TRBV25-1
D: -
DNA: TGTGCCAGCAGTTTAATGGGTGTCGGGACTGAAGCTTTCTTT
CDR3: CASSLMGVGTEAFF

J: TRBJ2-5
size: many
V: TRBV20-1
D: -
DNA: TGCAGTGCTACCTCAGAGACCCAGTACTTC
CDR3: CSATSETQYF

J: TRBJ1-1
size: -
V: TRBV5-5
D: -
DNA: TGTGCCAGCAGTTATGGACAGACGAACACTGAAGCTTTCTTT
CDR3: CASSYGQTNTEAFF

J: TRBJ2-4
size: many
V: TRBV3-1
D: TRBD2
DNA: TGTGCCAGCAGCCTCGGACTAGCGGGGCTAAAAAACATTCAGTACTTC
CDR3: CASSLGLAGLKNIQYF

J: TRBJ1-1
size: many
V: TRBV5-1
D: TRBD1
DNA: TGCGCCAGCCGACAGGGTGTGAACACTGAAGCTTTCTTT
CDR3: CASRQGVNTEAFF

J: TRBJ1-5
size: many
V: TRBV20-1
D: -
DNA: TGCAGTGCTATTGGGGCTCTCGGGGGACGGATAGGGAATCAGCCCCAGCATTTT
CDR3: CSAIGALGGRIGNQPQHF

J: TRBJ2-1
size: few
V: TRBV30
D: TRBD2
DNA: TGTGCCTGGACCGGGGGGAGCTCCTACAATGAGCAGTTCTTC
CDR3: CAWTGGSSYNEQFF

J: TRBJ2-2
size: many
V: TRBV10-3
D: TRBD2
DNA: TGTGCCATAAGCGGGGGGAACACCGGGGAGCTGTTTTTT
CDR3: CAISGGNTGELFF

J: TRBJ1-2
size: many
V: TRBV5-1
D: -
DNA: TGCGCCAGCAGCTCGGAGACAGGTCTCCAACGGGGCTACACCTTC
CDR3: CASSSETGLQRGYTF

J: TRBJ1-6
size: many
V: TRBV10-3
D: -
DNA: TGTGCCATCAGCCCCCTTGGGGGGGCGGGGAATTCACCCCTCCACTTT
CDR3: CAISPLGGAGNSPLHF

J: TRBJ2-1
size: many
V: TRBV4-1
D: TRBD2
DNA: TGCGCCAGCAGCCACGGGGGGATACCGCGGACGGCCCGCAGAATATACAATGAGCAGTTCTTC
CDR3: CASSHGGIPRTARRIYNEQFF

J: TRBJ1-1
size: many
V: TRBV27
D: -
DNA: TGTGCCAGCAGTTCACGGACAGAAATTGAAGCTTTCTTT
CDR3: CASSSRTEIEAFF

J: TRBJ2-2
size: few
V: TRBV10-2
D: TRBD1
DNA: TGCGCCAGCAGTGGTCCGGGACAGGGGCGAACCGGGGAGCTGTTTTTT
CDR3: CASSGPGQGRTGELFF

J: TRBJ1-5
size: few
V: TRBV12-3/TRBV12-4
D: -
DNA: TGTGCCAGCAGTTTAGGTCCGCTGAACTTGGGCAATCAGCCCCAGAATTTT
CDR3: CASSLGPLNLGNQPQNF

J: TRBJ2-1
size: many
V: TRBV6-1
D: TRBD2
DNA: TGTGCCAGCAGTGAACCCGGCAGCGGGGGATCAAATGAGCAGTTCTTC
CDR3: CASSEPGSGGSNEQFF

J: TRBJ2-1
size: many
V: TRBV12-3/TRBV12-4
D: TRBD2
DNA: TGTGCCAGCACCAAGGCAGGCGGGGGGGCAGTTGAGCAGTTCTTC
CDR3: CASTKAGGGAVEQFF

J: TRBJ1-2
size: many
V: TRBV5-1
D: -
DNA: TGCGCCAGCAGCTTGGCCACCCCGGGACGGAATTCCTATGGCTACACCTTC
CDR3: CASSLATPGRNSYGYTF

J: TRBJ2-3
size: many
V: TRBV12-3/TRBV12-4
D: TRBD2
DNA: TGTGCCTGCACGAGGGCGGGGGGAGTCACAGATACGCAGTATTTT
CDR3: CACTRAGGVTDTQYF

J: TRBJ1-1
size: many
V: TRBV5-1
D: -
DNA: TGCGCCAGCAGCTTCAGTCAGCCAGGGGATACTGAAGCTTTCTTT
CDR3: CASSFSQPGDTEAFF

J: TRBJ2-5
size: few
V: TRBV5-1
D: -
DNA: TGCGCCAGCAGCCAGGGACCGAACCAAGAGACCCAGTACTTC
CDR3: CASSQGPNQETQYF

J: TRBJ2-7
size: few
V: TRBV4-2
D: -
DNA: TGTGCCAGCAGCCCCGGGCCACCCAGGGAGCAGTACTTC
CDR3: CASSPGPPREQYF

J: TRBJ2-7
size: medium-sized
V: TRBV25-1
D: -
DNA: TGTGCCAGCAGTGGTCTCTACGAGCAGTACTTC
CDR3: CASSGLYEQYF

J: TRBJ2-3
size: many
V: TRBV10-2
D: TRBD2
DNA: TGCGCCAGCAGTGAGTCTTATAGCGGGGTGCCTGGAGCAGATACGCAGTATTTT
CDR3: CASSESYSGVPGADTQYF

J: TRBJ2-5
size: -
V: TRBV4-1
D: TRBD1
DNA: TGCGCCAGCAGCCCTCCGGACAGGGGCCAAGAGACCCAGTACTTC
CDR3: CASSPPDRGQETQYF

J: TRBJ2-2
size: many
V: TRBV9
D: -
DNA: TGTGCCAGCAGCGTAGGGACCGGGGAGCTGTTTTTT
CDR3: CASSVGTGELFF

J: TRBJ2-3
size: many
V: TRBV4-1
D: -
DNA: TGCGCCAGCAGCCAAGATCCGGGGGGCACAGATACGCAGTATTTT
CDR3: CASSQDPGGTDTQYF

J: TRBJ1-1
size: many
V: TRBV13
D: -
DNA: TGTGCCAGCAGCCCTTCCGGCGAATCGTGGAGCACTGAAGCTTTCTTT
CDR3: CASSPSGESWSTEAFF

J: TRBJ1-5
size: many
V: TRBV3-1
D: -
DNA: TGTGCCAGCAGCCAAGAGGGGGATCAGCCCCAGCATTTT
CDR3: CASSQEGDQPQHF